This T cell receptor beta chain was captured by sequencing in a study of blood T cells in healthy people across ages. General study results and limits: Long-lived donors carried more naive CD4+ cells and greater diversity than aged donors. PBMCs left unsorted prevented a conclusive naive versus antigen-experienced comparison.

On this clonotype: The antigen is unknown. Its ends do not fully match the called genes, so a read error is possible.

Germline lookup yields CDR1 LGHNA and CDR2 YNFKEQ. The CDR3 spans 15 residues. A sample-barcoded 5' primer and a J-beta primer mix were used in a second PCR of roughly 6 to 11 cycles. The template-switch adaptor, which had 12 random nucleotides, put a tag on each cDNA molecule. MiXCR, run by TCRdb on the 5' RACE reads, gives a single entry per CDR3 protein. Of approximately 1.5 million distinct CDR3 sequences listed, about 35% are singletons. This rearrangement joins TRBV4-2 to TRBJ1-6; TRBD1 aligns across 7 bases. Sequenced material: blood. The sequence derives from a woman aged 25 to 45 in good health. The CDR3, as DNA: TGTGCCAGCAGCCAAGTAAGGGGGCGTAATTCACCCCTCTACTTT. It codes for CASSQVRGRNSPLYF.